The rows below give T cell receptor beta chains drawn from one sample of a study of CD8 T cells in ankylosing spondylitis. MiXCR, applied by TCRdb to the 5' RACE reads, yields one record per CDR3 protein. The sample has a few hundred thousand distinct CDR3 sequences, less than 9.5% seen once. The sample comprised blood, either unsorted or a sorted T cell fraction (not recorded which). Receptors were obtained from a male donor with ankylosing spondylitis. The CDR3 runs from the conserved cysteine through the conserved F or W. The D gene is left open where the match is weak. Some rows have no size entry. The others give once, few or many, or a class for an expanded clone.

DNA	CDR3	D	V	size	J
TGTGCCAGCACCACCGGGGGCAGGAGTAGCAATCAGCCCCAGCATTTT	CASTTGGRSSNQPQHF	-	TRBV12-3/TRBV12-4	many	TRBJ1-5
TGCAGTGCTAAACTAGCGGGAGAAGGAGATACGCAGTATTTT	CSAKLAGEGDTQYF	TRBD2	TRBV20-1	few	TRBJ2-3
TGTGCCAGCTCCCGGGACAGGATAAACTATGGCTACACCTTC	CASSRDRINYGYTF	TRBD1	TRBV2	few	TRBJ1-2
TGTGCCAGCAGCGGAGGGGTCGAGCAGTACTTC	CASSGGVEQYF	-	TRBV13	-	TRBJ2-7
TGCGCCAGCAGCCAGACGCTAGCGGGAGGCCTAACCTACGAGCAGTACTTC	CASSQTLAGGLTYEQYF	TRBD2	TRBV4-1	-	TRBJ2-7
TGTGCCACCAGTGATTACACTCCGACAGGACGTCTGGAGCAGTACTTC	CATSDYTPTGRLEQYF	-	TRBV24-1	-	TRBJ2-7
TGCAGTGCTACTCGCCTAGCGGGTTACAATGAGCAGTTCTTC	CSATRLAGYNEQFF	TRBD2	TRBV20-1	-	TRBJ2-1
TGCGCCAGCAGCCCGGGACAGGCCTCGACGGGGGGCTACACCTTC	CASSPGQASTGGYTF	TRBD1	TRBV5-1	many	TRBJ1-2
TGTGCCAGCAGTTTTGGGTACCAAGAGACCCAGTACTTC	CASSFGYQETQYF	-	TRBV28	few	TRBJ2-5
TGCAGTGCTATAGGACAGGGTTTTTACTATGGCTACACCTTC	CSAIGQGFYYGYTF	TRBD1	TRBV20-1	few	TRBJ1-2
TGCGCCAGCAGCTTGGCCAATGAAGCTTTCTTT	CASSLANEAFF	-	TRBV5-1	-	TRBJ1-1